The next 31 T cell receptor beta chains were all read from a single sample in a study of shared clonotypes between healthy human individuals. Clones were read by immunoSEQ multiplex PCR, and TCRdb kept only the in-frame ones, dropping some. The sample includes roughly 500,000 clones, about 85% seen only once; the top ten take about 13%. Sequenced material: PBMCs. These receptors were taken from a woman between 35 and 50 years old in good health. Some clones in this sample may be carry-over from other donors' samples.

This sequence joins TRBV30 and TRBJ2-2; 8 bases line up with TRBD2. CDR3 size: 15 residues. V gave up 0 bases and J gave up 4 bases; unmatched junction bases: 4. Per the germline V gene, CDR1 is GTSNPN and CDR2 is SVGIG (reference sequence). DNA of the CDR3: TGTGCCTGGAGTGTAGGGACTAGGAGCACCGGGGAGCTGTTTTTT. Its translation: CAWSVGTRSTGELFF.

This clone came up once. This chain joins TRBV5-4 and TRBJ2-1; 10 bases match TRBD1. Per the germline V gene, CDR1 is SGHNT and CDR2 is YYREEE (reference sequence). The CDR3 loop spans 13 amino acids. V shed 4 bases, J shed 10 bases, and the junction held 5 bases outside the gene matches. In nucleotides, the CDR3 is TGTGCCAGCAGCCGGGACAGGGGACGCGAGCAGTTCTTC. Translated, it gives CASSRDRGREQFF.

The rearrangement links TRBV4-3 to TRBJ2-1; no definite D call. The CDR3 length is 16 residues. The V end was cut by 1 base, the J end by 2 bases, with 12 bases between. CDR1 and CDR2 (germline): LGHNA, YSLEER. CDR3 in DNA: TGCGCCAGCAGCCAAGTAGTTATCCCAGCCTACAATGAGCAGTTCTTC. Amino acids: CASSQVVIPAYNEQFF.

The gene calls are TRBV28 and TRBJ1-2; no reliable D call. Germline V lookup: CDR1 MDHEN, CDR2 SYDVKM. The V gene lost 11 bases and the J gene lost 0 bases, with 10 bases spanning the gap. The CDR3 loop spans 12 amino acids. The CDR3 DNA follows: TGTGCCGGCCGTAGCCCTAACTATGGCTACACCTTC. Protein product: CAGRSPNYGYTF.

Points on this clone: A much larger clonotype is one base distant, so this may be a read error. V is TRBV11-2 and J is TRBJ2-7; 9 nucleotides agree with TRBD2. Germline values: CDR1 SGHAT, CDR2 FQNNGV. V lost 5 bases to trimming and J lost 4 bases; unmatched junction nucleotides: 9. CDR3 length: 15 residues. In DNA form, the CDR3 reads TGTGCCAGCAGCCAACGACTAGCGGTAGTATACGAGCAGTACTTC. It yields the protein CASSQRLAVVYEQYF. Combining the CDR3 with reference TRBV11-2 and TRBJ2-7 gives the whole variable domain EAGVAQSPRYKIIEKRQSVAFWCNPISGHATLYWYQQILGQGPKLLIQFQNNGVVDDSQLPKDRFSAERLKGVDSTLKIQPAKLEDSAVYLCASSQRLAVVYEQYFGPGTRLTVT.

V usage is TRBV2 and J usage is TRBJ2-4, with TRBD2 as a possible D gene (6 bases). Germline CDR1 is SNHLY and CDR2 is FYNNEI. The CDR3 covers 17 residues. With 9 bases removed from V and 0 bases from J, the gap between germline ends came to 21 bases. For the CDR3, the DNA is TGTGCCAGTATTCACGGGAGATCCGGGCTAGCCAAAAACATTCAGTACTTC. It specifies CASIHGRSGLAKNIQYF.

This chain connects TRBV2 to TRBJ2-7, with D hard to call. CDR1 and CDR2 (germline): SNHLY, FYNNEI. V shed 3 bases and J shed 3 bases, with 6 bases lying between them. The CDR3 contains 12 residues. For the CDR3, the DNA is TGTGCCAGCAGTGAGTGGGACTACGAGCAGTACTTC. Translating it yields CASSEWDYEQYF.

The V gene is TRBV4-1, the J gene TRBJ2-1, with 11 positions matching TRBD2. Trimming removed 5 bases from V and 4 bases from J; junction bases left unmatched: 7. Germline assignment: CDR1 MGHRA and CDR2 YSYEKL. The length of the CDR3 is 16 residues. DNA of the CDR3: TGCGCCAGCAGCTTTAGCGGGAGGGAGGGTTACAATGAGCAGTTCTTC. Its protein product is CASSFSGREGYNEQFF.

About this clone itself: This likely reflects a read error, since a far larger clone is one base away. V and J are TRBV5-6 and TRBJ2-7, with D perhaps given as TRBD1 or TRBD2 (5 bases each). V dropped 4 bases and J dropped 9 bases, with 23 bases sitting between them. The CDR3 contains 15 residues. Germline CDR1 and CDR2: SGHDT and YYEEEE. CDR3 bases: TGTGCCAGCAGCGCCTTAGGGACGGCTGACACAACGCAGTACTTC. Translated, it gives CASSALGTADTTQYF.

CDR3 loop: CASSLEIFPVGTGELFF. CDR3 sequence (DNA): TGTGCCAGCAGCTTAGAGATCTTCCCGGTGGGCACCGGGGAGCTGTTTTTT. V gene TRBV7-9 combines with J gene TRBJ2-2; D not certain. This CDR3 is built from 17 residues. V lost 1 base to trimming and J lost 4 bases, with 16 bases between them. Germline loops: CDR1 SEHNR, CDR2 FQNEAQ (reference sequence).

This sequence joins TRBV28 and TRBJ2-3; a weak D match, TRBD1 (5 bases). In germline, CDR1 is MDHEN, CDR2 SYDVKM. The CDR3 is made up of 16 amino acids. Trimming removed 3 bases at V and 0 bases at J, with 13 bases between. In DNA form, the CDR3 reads TGTGCCAGCAGTTTCCTAGGGGAAACCAGCACAGATACGCAGTATTTT. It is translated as CASSFLGETSTDTQYF. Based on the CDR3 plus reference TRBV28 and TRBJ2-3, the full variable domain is DVKVTQSSRYLVKRTGEKVFLECVQDMDHENMFWYRQDPGLGLRLIYFSYDVKMKEKGDIPEGYSVSREKKERFSLILESASTNQTSMYLCASSFLGETSTDTQYFGPGTRLTVL.

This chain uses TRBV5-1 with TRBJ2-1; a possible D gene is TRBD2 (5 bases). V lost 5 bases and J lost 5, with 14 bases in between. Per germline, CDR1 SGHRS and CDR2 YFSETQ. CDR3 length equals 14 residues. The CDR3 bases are TGCGCCAGCAGTATCCAGCGGATAGACAATGAGCAGTTCTTC. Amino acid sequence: CASSIQRIDNEQFF.

The CDR3 DNA follows: TGTGCCGATAGCGGGAGTGGGGAGACCCAGTACTTC. It translates to CADSGSGETQYF. The V gene is TRBV2, the J gene TRBJ2-5; 9 nucleotides match TRBD2. Germline lookup yields CDR1 SNHLY and CDR2 FYNNEI. The CDR3 consists of 12 residues. V lost 11 bases, J lost 5 bases, and 6 bases stayed unmatched.

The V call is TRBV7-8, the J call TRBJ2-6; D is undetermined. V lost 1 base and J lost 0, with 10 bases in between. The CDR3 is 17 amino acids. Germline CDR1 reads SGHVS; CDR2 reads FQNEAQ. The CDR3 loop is CASSLVGWRSGANVLTF. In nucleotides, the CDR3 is TGTGCCAGCAGCTTAGTCGGGTGGCGCTCTGGGGCCAACGTCCTGACTTTC.

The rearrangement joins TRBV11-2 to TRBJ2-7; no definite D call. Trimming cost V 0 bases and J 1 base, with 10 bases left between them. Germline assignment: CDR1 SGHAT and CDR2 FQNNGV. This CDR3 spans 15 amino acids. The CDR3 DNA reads TGTGCCAGCAGCTTAGATCACCAGGAATCCTACGAGCAGTACTTC. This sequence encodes CASSLDHQESYEQYF.

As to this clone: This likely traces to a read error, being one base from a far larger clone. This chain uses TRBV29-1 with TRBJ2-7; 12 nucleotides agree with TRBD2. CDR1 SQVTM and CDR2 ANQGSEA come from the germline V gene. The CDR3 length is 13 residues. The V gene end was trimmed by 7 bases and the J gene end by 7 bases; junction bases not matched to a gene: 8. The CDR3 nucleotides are TGCAGCGGGCGACTAGCGGGAGTCGGGGAGCAGTACTTC. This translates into CSGRLAGVGEQYF.

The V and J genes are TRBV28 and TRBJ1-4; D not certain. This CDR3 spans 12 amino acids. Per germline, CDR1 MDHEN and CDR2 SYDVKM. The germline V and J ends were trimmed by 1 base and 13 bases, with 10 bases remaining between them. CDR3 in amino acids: CASSLYLGRLFF. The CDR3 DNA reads TGTGCCAGCAGTTTATATCTGGGAAGACTGTTTTTT.

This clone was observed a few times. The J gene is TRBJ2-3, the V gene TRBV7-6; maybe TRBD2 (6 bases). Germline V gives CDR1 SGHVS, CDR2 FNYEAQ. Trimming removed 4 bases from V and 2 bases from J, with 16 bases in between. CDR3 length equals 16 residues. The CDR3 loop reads CASSWRDSAITDTQYF. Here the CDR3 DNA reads TGTGCCAGCAGCTGGAGGGACTCCGCTATCACAGATACGCAGTATTTT. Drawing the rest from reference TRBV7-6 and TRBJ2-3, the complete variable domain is GAGVSQSPRYKVTKRGQDVALRCDPISGHVSLYWYRQALGQGPEFLTYFNYEAQQDKSGLPNDRFSAERPEGSISTLTIQRTEQRDSAMYRCASSWRDSAITDTQYFGPGTRLTVL.

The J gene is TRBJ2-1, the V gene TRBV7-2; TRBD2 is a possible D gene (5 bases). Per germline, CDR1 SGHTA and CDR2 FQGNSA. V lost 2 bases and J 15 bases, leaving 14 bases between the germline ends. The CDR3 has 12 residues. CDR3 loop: CASSLKDYPRFF. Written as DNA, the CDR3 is TGTGCCAGCAGCTTAAAAGACTACCCACGGTTCTTC. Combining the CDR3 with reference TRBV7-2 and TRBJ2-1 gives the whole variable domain GAGVSQSPSNKVTEKGKDVELRCDPISGHTALYWYRQSLGQGLEFLIYFQGNSAPDKSGLPSDRFSAERTGGSVSTLTIQRTQQEDSAVYLCASSLKDYPRFFGPGTRLTVL.

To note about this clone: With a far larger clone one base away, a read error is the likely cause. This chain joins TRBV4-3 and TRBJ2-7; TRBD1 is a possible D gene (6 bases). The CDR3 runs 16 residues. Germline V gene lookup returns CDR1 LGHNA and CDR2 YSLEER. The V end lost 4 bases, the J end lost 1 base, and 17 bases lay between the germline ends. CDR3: CASSRLRVQGSYEQYF. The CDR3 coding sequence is TGCGCCAGCAGCCGCCTACGTGTGCAGGGGTCCTACGAGCAGTACTTC.

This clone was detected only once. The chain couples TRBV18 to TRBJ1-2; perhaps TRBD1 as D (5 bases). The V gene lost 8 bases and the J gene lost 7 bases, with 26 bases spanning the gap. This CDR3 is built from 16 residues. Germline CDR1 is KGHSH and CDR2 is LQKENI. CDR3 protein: CASTDPTLESGVGYTF. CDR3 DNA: TGTGCCAGCACGGACCCCACCCTTGAGTCGGGGGTTGGCTACACCTTC.

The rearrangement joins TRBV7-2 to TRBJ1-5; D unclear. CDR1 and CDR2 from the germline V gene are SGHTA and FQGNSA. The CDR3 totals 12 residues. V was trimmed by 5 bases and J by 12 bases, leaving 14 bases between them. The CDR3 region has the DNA TGTGCCAGCAGCCCCCCCCTTGGGATCCAGCATTTT. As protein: CASSPPLGIQHF. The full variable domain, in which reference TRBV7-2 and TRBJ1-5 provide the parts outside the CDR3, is GAGVSQSPSNKVTEKGKDVELRCDPISGHTALYWYRQSLGQGLEFLIYFQGNSAPDKSGLPSDRFSAERTGGSVSTLTIQRTQQEDSAVYLCASSPPLGIQHFGDGTRLSIL.

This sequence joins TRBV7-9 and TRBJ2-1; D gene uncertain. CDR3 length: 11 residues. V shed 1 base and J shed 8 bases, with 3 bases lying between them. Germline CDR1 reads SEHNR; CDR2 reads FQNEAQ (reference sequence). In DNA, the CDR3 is TGTGCCAGCAGCTTAGGACATGAGCAGTTCTTC. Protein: CASSLGHEQFF. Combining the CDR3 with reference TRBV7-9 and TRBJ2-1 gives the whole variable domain DTGVSQNPRHKITKRGQNVTFRCDPISEHNRLYWYRQTLGQGPEFLTYFQNEAQLEKSRLLSDRFSAERPKGSFSTLEIQRTEQGDSAMYLCASSLGHEQFFGPGTRLTVL.

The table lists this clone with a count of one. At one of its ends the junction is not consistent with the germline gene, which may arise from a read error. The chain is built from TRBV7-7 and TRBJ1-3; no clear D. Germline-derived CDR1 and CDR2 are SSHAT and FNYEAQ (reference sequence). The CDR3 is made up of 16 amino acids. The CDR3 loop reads CASSLGSHSSGNTIYF. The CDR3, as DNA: TGTGCTAGCAGCTTAGGGAGCCATAGCTCTGGAAACACCATATATTTT. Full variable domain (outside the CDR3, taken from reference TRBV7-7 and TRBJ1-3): GAGVSQSPRYKVTKRGQDVTLRCDPISSHATLYWYQQALGQGPEFLTYFNYEAQPDKSGLPSDRFSAERPEGSISTLTIQRTEQRDSAMYRCASSLGSHSSGNTIYFGEGSWLTVV.

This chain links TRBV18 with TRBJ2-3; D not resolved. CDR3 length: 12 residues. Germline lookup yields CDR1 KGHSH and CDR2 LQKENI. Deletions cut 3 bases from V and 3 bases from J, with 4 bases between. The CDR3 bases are TGTGCCAGCTCACCGTGGACAGATACGCAGTATTTT. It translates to CASSPWTDTQYF.

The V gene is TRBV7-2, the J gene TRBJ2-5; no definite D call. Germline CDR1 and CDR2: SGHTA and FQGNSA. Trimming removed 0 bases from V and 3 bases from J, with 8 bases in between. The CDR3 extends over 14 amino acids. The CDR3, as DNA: TGTGCCAGCAGCTTAGCGTTGCGAGAAGAGACCCAGTACTTC. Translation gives CASSLALREETQYF.

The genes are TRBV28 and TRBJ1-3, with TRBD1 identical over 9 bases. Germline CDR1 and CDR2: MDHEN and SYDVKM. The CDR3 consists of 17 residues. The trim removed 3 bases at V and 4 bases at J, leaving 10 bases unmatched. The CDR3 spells CASSFTPGTGKGNTIYF. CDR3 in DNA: TGTGCCAGCAGTTTCACTCCCGGGACAGGGAAAGGAAACACCATATATTTT.

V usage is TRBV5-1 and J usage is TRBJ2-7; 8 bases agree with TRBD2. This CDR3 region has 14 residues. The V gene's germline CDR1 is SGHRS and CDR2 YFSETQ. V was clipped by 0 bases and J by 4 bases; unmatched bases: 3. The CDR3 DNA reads TGCGCCAGCAGCTTGGGTTCTAGCGGGTACGAGCAGTACTTC. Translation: CASSLGSSGYEQYF.

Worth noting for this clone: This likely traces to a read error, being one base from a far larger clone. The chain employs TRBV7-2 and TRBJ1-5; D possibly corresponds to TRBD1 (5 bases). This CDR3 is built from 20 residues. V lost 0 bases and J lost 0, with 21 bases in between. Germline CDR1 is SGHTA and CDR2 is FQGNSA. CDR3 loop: CASSLASGHGGRFSNQPQHF. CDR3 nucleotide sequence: TGTGCCAGCAGCTTAGCCTCCGGACATGGTGGTAGGTTTAGCAATCAGCCCCAGCATTTT.

CDR3 sequence reads: CASSLTSGSLETYEQYF. CDR3 DNA sequence: TGTGCCAGCAGCCTGACTAGCGGGAGCTTAGAAACCTACGAGCAGTACTTC. V gene TRBV11-2 combines with J gene TRBJ2-7; 12 bases align to TRBD2. Germline V gives CDR1 SGHAT, CDR2 FQNNGV. The CDR3 is 17 amino acids. Losses at the gene ends were 5 bases for V and 2 bases for J; bases not matched to a gene: 10.

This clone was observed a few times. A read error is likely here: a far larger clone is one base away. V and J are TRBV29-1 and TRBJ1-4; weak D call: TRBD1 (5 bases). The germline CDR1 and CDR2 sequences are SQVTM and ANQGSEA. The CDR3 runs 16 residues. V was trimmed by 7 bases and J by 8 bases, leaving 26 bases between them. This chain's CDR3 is CSGPLRRDGEDEKLFF. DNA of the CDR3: TGCAGCGGTCCTCTCCGCCGGGACGGGGAGGACGAAAAACTGTTTTTT.